The 5 T cell receptor beta chains presented below share a single source sample, sequenced in a study of response to subunit inactivated influenza vaccine. TCRdb independently ran MiXCR on the RT-PCR reads; one entry per CDR3 protein. The profile covers some 480,000 distinct CDR3 sequences, with over 9.5% appearing a single time and roughly 12% taken by the ten largest. The source material was PBMCs from blood, sampled 40 to 50 days after vaccination. Source of these receptors: a man over 45 who received an inactivated influenza vaccine.

This clonotype has a handful of counts. J is TRBJ1-2 and V is TRBV7-2; D possibly corresponds to TRBD1 (5 bases). V lost 1 base, J lost 7 bases, and 13 bases lay in between. This CDR3 is built from 14 residues. Germline lookup yields CDR1 SGHTA and CDR2 FQGNSA. The DNA for the CDR3 is TGTGCCAGCAGCTTAGATACCCAGGGTTCTGGCTACACCTTC. Translated: CASSLDTQGSGYTF. The full variable domain, with the rest looked up from reference TRBV7-2 and TRBJ1-2, is GAGVSQSPSNKVTEKGKDVELRCDPISGHTALYWYRQSLGQGLEFLIYFQGNSAPDKSGLPSDRFSAERTGGSVSTLTIQRTQQEDSAVYLCASSLDTQGSGYTFGSGTRLTVV.

The chain employs TRBV11-2 and TRBJ2-1; no reliable D call. Germline loops: CDR1 SGHAT, CDR2 FQNNGV. The V gene lost 3 bases and the J gene lost 0 bases, with 18 bases spanning the gap. The CDR3 runs to 18 residues. The CDR3 here is CASSLGIVGVLSYNEQFF. The CDR3 coding sequence is TGTGCCAGCAGCTTGGGTATAGTCGGAGTACTCTCCTACAATGAGCAGTTCTTC.

V is TRBV6-5 and J is TRBJ2-7, with 9 bases lining up with TRBD2. Germline V CDR1 and CDR2: MNHEY, SVGAGI. The CDR3 contains 15 residues. The junction had 7 bases not matched to a gene; V was cut back by 0 bases and J by 7 bases. The CDR3 region is CASSYSTSGGREQYF. CDR3 nucleotide sequence: TGTGCCAGCAGTTACTCGACCAGCGGGGGGCGGGAGCAGTACTTC.

The chain has TRBV18 and TRBJ1-3, with 8 nucleotides matching TRBD1. The germline V gene encodes CDR1 KGHSH and CDR2 LQKENI. The CDR3 runs 16 residues. The trim removed 0 bases at V and 3 bases at J, leaving 4 bases unmatched. The CDR3 is CASSPPRTGIGNTIYF. CDR3 bases: TGTGCCAGCTCACCACCGAGGACAGGGATTGGAAACACCATATATTTT.

This clonotype has just a few counts. The chain is built from TRBV10-3 and TRBJ2-5; D ambiguous. The CDR3 contains 15 residues. V was trimmed by 0 bases and J by 0 bases, leaving 8 bases between them. Germline V CDR1 and CDR2: ENHRY, SYGVKD. The CDR3 sequence is CAISESIRDQETQYF. In nucleotides, the CDR3 is TGTGCCATCAGTGAGTCTATAAGGGACCAAGAGACCCAGTACTTC.